The clone carrying this T cell receptor beta chain was detected only once. Deletions cut 6 bases from V and 2 bases from J, with 17 bases between. Per germline, CDR1 SGHTA and CDR2 FQGTGA. The CDR3 covers 15 residues. This record comes from a study of blood T cell repertoires in COVID-19. On the study more broadly: From the United States, Italy and Spain came samples of acute and convalescent COVID-19. The analysed material was cDNA or gDNA that came from T cells, B-cell-depleted T cells, or PBMCs.

As processed by the authors: Reference gene primer amplification in the assay estimated nucleated cell counts. Some clones are missing from TCRdb's copy, which holds only in-frame ones; the method was immunoSEQ multiplex PCR. The DNA was the basis for D and trimming; V, J and clone size are from that table. Among roughly 70,000 clones listed, 88% were seen once. V gene TRBV7-3 combines with J gene TRBJ2-7; tentative D call: TRBD1 (5 bases). The source is a woman aged 70-85 years with acute or convalescent COVID-19. Sequencing was carried out using peripheral blood. The CDR3 sequence is CASSKDAGLAYEQYF. DNA of the CDR3: TGTGCCAGCAGTAAGGACGCAGGGTTAGCCTACGAGCAGTACTTC.